This passage covers 8 T cell receptor beta chains from one sample sequenced in a study of cytomegalovirus exposure and HLA in healthy donors. A multiplex PCR was run with 60 Vbeta primers and 13 Jbeta primers. Generated by immunoSEQ multiplex PCR, the TCRdb table keeps only in-frame clones and is missing some. The table shows 95,000 to 110,000 clones, with roughly a tenth occurring only once. What was sequenced was PBMCs. The receptor set was obtained from a man aged 35 to 55 in good health and CMV-seropositive.

V usage is TRBV25-1 and J usage is TRBJ2-7, with D maybe TRBD1 (7 bases). Germline lookup yields CDR1 MGHDK and CDR2 SYGVNS. Trimming stripped 9 bases from V and 3 bases from J, with 15 bases between. The CDR3 covers 13 residues. The CDR3: CASGRDSSYEQYF. The CDR3 nucleotides read TGTGCCAGTGGGCGGGACAGTAGCTACGAGCAGTACTTC.

The chain recombines TRBV10-1 with TRBJ1-1; D may be TRBD1 (5 bases). This CDR3 contains 14 residues. Trimming took off 4 bases at V and 4 bases at J, with 13 bases between the two ends. Germline V gives CDR1 WNHNN, CDR2 SYGVQD (reference sequence). The CDR3 loop reads CASSARGVGTEAFF. The CDR3 DNA sequence: TGCGCCAGCAGTGCGCGGGGGGTGGGCACTGAAGCTTTCTTT.

This clone has only a few counts. The J gene is TRBJ2-1, the V gene TRBV11-3; D perhaps matches TRBD1 (5 bases). The CDR3 runs 15 residues. The germline gives CDR1 SGHNT, CDR2 YENEEA. Trimming pared 7 bases from V and 7 bases from J, leaving 20 bases between. The CDR3 bases are TGTGCCAGCACGACTTGGACAACCGAGATGAATGAGCAGTTCTTC. This gives the protein CASTTWTTEMNEQFF.

The chain links TRBV18 to TRBJ1-5, with a possible D match to TRBD1 (6 bases). From germline, CDR1 is KGHSH and CDR2 LQKENI. The CDR3 sequence is 15 residues long. V was shortened by 3 bases and J by 1 base, with 10 bases between the two germline ends. DNA of the CDR3: TGTGCCAGCTCACCTCTACAGGGAAGCAATCAGCCCCAGCATTTT. This encodes CASSPLQGSNQPQHF.

This clone was counted between two and nine times. The V gene is TRBV18, the J gene TRBJ2-2; TRBD2 aligns across 11 bases. CDR3 length: 17 residues. The germline V gene has CDR1 KGHSH and CDR2 LQKENI. After removal of 2 bases from V and 3 bases from J, the junction contained 5 bases not matched to a gene. The CDR3 DNA reads as TGTGCCAGCTCACCAAACCGACTAGCGGGATACACCGGGGAGCTGTTTTTT. This gives the protein CASSPNRLAGYTGELFF.

The DNA of the CDR3 is TGTGCCAGCAGCCCCCGTACAGGGGGCACTGAAGCTTTCTTT. Protein: CASSPRTGGTEAFF. The chain has TRBV7-9 and TRBJ1-1; 8 bases match TRBD1. The CDR3 is 14 residues long. V gave up 5 bases and J gave up 4 bases; unmatched junction bases: 6. Germline V gene data show CDR1 as SEHNR and CDR2 as FQNEAQ (reference sequence).

In its sample, this clone was seen a few times. The genes are TRBV4-1 and TRBJ1-5; no definite D call. The germline V gene encodes CDR1 MGHRA and CDR2 YSYEKL. The CDR3 is made up of 14 amino acids. V was shortened by 4 bases and J by 4 bases, with 11 bases between the two germline ends. CDR3 in DNA: TGCGCCAGCAGCCCCCGCGGGGTTAATCAGCCCCAGCATTTT. Translation: CASSPRGVNQPQHF.

This clone was observed a handful of times. Likely a read error: the CDR3 ends without its conserved phenylalanine or tryptophan. V usage is TRBV9 and J usage is TRBJ1-2; possibly TRBD1 for D (6 bases). The germline V and J ends were trimmed by 0 bases and 7 bases, with 16 bases remaining between them. The CDR3 has 15 amino acids. The germline V gene encodes CDR1 SGDLS and CDR2 YYNGEE. CDR3 bases: TGTGCCAGCAGCGTAGCTCCGGACAGTATTGGTGGCTACACCCTC. Protein: CASSVAPDSIGGYTL.